This T cell receptor (beta chain) is from a study of T-cell reconstitution after alpha-beta-depleted transplantation in children. This clonotype appeared many times. Its antigen is not identified. The TCRbeta library was prepared with unique molecular identifiers. TCRdb independently ran MiXCR on the PCR reads; one entry per CDR3 protein. The sample holds approximately 97,000 distinct CDR3 sequences, over 6% seen once. In germline, CDR1 is SGHRS, CDR2 YFSETQ. Trimming removed 0 bases from V and 0 bases from J; junction bases left unmatched: 5. The CDR3 covers 18 residues. Study results and caveats: The main origin of T-cell counts and diversity one year after transplant was newly produced T cells.

The V call is TRBV5-1, the J call TRBJ2-1, with 11 bases that match TRBD2. The TCR sequence derives from a boy between 2 and 15 years old with acute lymphoblastic leukemia, due to receive a stem cell transplant. Sample: PBMCs, taken before TCRalphabeta/CD19-depleted stem cell transplant. CDR3 amino acids: CASSLGLAGPSSYNEQFF. The CDR3 bases are TGCGCCAGCAGCTTGGGACTAGCGGGGCCTAGCTCCTACAATGAGCAGTTCTTC.